The clone carrying this T cell receptor beta chain is a singleton in its sample. This sample is part of a study of radiation and T cells in renal cell carcinoma. CDR3 size: 13 residues. V was pared by 5 bases and J by 5 bases, with 10 bases between. Germline V CDR1 and CDR2: SNHLY, FYNNEI. This table comes from immunoSEQ multiplex PCR, and its TCRdb copy is limited to in-frame clones, with some not included. The repertoire holds 130,000 to 150,000 clones, with nearly 90% as singletons. Time point in this sample: baseline pretreatment blood. The treatment is: 15 Gy SBRT to primary tumor, nephrectomy 4 weeks later.

The origin of this receptor is a woman in her forties or fifties with renal cell carcinoma. The sequencing here drew on blood, taken from a patient whose treatment included radiotherapy and nephrectomy. J is TRBJ2-1 and V is TRBV2; weak D call: TRBD2 (5 bases). CDR3 sequence reads: CASSLDSNNEQFF. CDR3 bases: TGTGCCAGCAGTTTGGACTCGAACAATGAGCAGTTCTTC.